The entry below gives a single TCR beta chain sequence along with its context. This CDR3 comprises 12 residues. Trimming took 3 bases from V and 7 from J, leaving 12 bases between them. The germline CDR1 and CDR2 sequences are SQVTM and ANQGSEA. The data belong to a study of shared clonotypes between healthy human individuals. TCRdb's copy holds only in-frame clones and misses some; the assay was immunoSEQ multiplex PCR. The sample lists some 2,500,000 clones, 93% occurring once. This clonotype was sampled from a man aged 18 to 29 in good health. Some clones in this sample may be carry-over from other donors' samples. V usage is TRBV29-1 and J usage is TRBJ1-2, with D perhaps TRBD1 (6 bases). Sequencing was carried out using naive CD4+ T cells from PBMCs. Subset noted: CD45RA+ positively selected. CDR3 in DNA: TGCAGCGTTGAGGGACACCCAACTGGCTACACCTTC. It codes for CSVEGHPTGYTF.